This TCR beta chain was profiled in a study of T cell responses to AZD1222 COVID-19 vaccine. Assay: immunoSEQ multiplex PCR; the TCRdb copy retains only in-frame clones and omits some. The sample holds around 130,000 clones; about 94% are singletons and the top ten take about 0.91%. This clone was recorded only once. V was trimmed by 3 bases and J by 5 bases, leaving 11 bases between them. CDR3 length: 14 amino acids. CDR1 is MNHEY and CDR2 is SMNVEV in the germline V gene (reference sequence). This sample comprised peripheral blood, obtained on day 0 of AZD1222 vaccination. The rearrangement uses TRBV27 and TRBJ1-5, with D maybe TRBD1 (5 bases). This sequence was found in an adult in good health. In DNA form, the CDR3 reads TGTGCCAGCAGTTTCGGGGGATCCGATCAGCCCCAGCATTTT. Translating it yields CASSFGGSDQPQHF.